This is a list of T cell receptor beta chains from one sample in a study of response to subunit inactivated influenza vaccine. Each CDR3 protein is one row after TCRdb ran MiXCR on the RT-PCR reads. The sample lists some 500,000 distinct CDR3 sequences; less than 30% were seen once. The sample here was CD4+ T cells sorted from PBMCs, taken less than 6 days after vaccination. The receptor set was obtained from a man aged 50 to 60 who received an inactivated influenza vaccine. Each CDR3 is given with its conserved first and last residue. The D gene is left open where the match is weak. Size tells how often a clone was seen (once, few, many) or the class of an expanded clone, and some rows leave it out.

-,TRBV5-1,TRBJ1-6,few,CASSQIDSNSPLHF,TGCGCCAGCAGCCAAATAGACAGTAATTCACCCCTCCACTTT
-,TRBV7-9,TRBJ1-2,-,CASSLEAGSGYGYTF,TGTGCCAGCAGCTTAGAGGCAGGGTCGGGCTATGGCTACACCTTC
-,TRBV7-2,TRBJ2-5,-,CASSLEYGRKTQYF,TGTGCCAGCAGCTTAGAGTACGGGAGAAAGACCCAGTACTTC
TRBD2,TRBV14,TRBJ2-1,-,CASSLGLAGTRGYNEQFF,TGTGCCAGCAGCTTGGGACTAGCGGGAACGAGGGGCTACAATGAGCAGTTCTTC
-,TRBV7-8,TRBJ2-7,few,CATELGSSSYEQYF,TGTGCCACCGAACTAGGGTCGAGCTCCTACGAGCAGTACTTC
TRBD2,TRBV15,TRBJ2-3,-,CATSGASGRHRDTQYF,TGTGCCACCAGCGGTGCTAGCGGGAGGCACCGAGATACGCAGTATTTT
TRBD1,TRBV20-1,TRBJ1-5,-,CSARKGALGQPQHF,TGCAGTGCTAGAAAGGGGGCCCTGGGGCAGCCCCAGCATTTT
-,TRBV5-1,TRBJ1-1,-,CASSSTHGQRNTEAFF,TGCGCCAGCAGCTCAACCCATGGACAGAGGAACACTGAAGCTTTCTTT
-,TRBV7-2,TRBJ2-7,few,CASSLERQPSYEQYF,TGTGCCAGCAGCTTAGAGAGACAGCCCTCCTACGAGCAGTACTTC
-,TRBV6-2/TRBV6-3,TRBJ2-2,few,CASSYSELTGELFF,TGTGCCAGCAGTTACTCAGAACTCACCGGGGAGCTGTTTTTT
TRBD1,TRBV12-3/TRBV12-4,TRBJ1-5,-,CASSMTGPGEPQHF,TGTGCCAGCAGCATGACAGGGCCTGGGGAGCCCCAGCATTTT
TRBD2,TRBV4-3,TRBJ2-1,-,CASSRRLAGTRGEQFF,TGCGCCAGCAGCCGCCGACTAGCGGGAACGAGGGGTGAGCAGTTCTTC
-,TRBV27,TRBJ2-5,-,CASSLTNGETQYF,TGTGCCAGCAGTTTAACAAATGGAGAGACCCAGTACTTC
-,TRBV4-1,TRBJ1-5,few,CASSQDWGTNQPQHF,TGCGCCAGCAGCCAAGATTGGGGCACCAATCAGCCCCAGCATTTT
-,TRBV20-1,TRBJ2-3,-,CSARPSSTDTQYF,TGCAGTGCTAGGCCAAGCAGCACAGATACGCAGTATTTT
-,TRBV11-1,TRBJ2-2,few,CASSPRTREAGELFF,TGTGCCAGCAGCCCTAGGACAAGGGAGGCCGGGGAGCTGTTTTTT
TRBD2,TRBV7-2,TRBJ2-5,-,CASSPAFGGAETQYF,TGTGCCAGCAGCCCAGCATTCGGGGGGGCAGAGACCCAGTACTTC
-,TRBV24-1,TRBJ2-2,-,CATSDSFWTGRENTGELFF,TGTGCCACCAGTGATTCCTTCTGGACAGGGAGGGAGAACACCGGGGAGCTGTTTTTT
-,TRBV27,TRBJ2-2,few,CASSSPSGWGTGELFF,TGTGCCAGCAGTTCACCAAGCGGATGGGGCACCGGGGAGCTGTTTTTT
-,TRBV20-1,TRBJ2-3,many,CSARDNFYPITDTQYF,TGCAGTGCTAGGGATAACTTCTATCCTATCACAGATACGCAGTATTTT
-,TRBV5-1,TRBJ2-5,-,CASSLSGQTQETQYF,TGCGCCAGCAGCTTATCCGGACAGACCCAAGAGACCCAGTACTTC
-,TRBV5-1,TRBJ2-2,few,CASRPEGLPTGELFF,TGCGCCAGCAGGCCCGAAGGACTTCCGACCGGGGAGCTGTTTTTT
-,TRBV7-9,TRBJ2-7,-,CPSSFRQSYEQYF,TGTCCCAGCAGCTTTAGGCAGTCCTACGAGCAGTACTTC
TRBD2,TRBV20-1,TRBJ2-3,few,CSARRRGGYTDTQYF,TGCAGTGCTAGACGGCGGGGGGGATACACAGATACGCAGTATTTT
TRBD1,TRBV11-1,TRBJ2-3,-,CASSRRGQGAFTDTQYF,TGTGCCAGCAGCCGACGGGGACAGGGGGCCTTCACAGATACGCAGTATTTT
-,TRBV7-9,TRBJ2-7,-,CASSLEPNSYEQYF,TGTGCCAGCAGCTTGGAGCCGAACTCCTACGAGCAGTACTTC
-,TRBV9,TRBJ2-2,-,CASSVVQDTGELFF,TGTGCCAGCAGCGTAGTCCAGGACACCGGGGAGCTGTTTTTT
-,TRBV10-3,TRBJ2-1,-,CAISESRDTYNEQFF,TGTGCCATCAGTGAGTCCCGGGACACCTACAATGAGCAGTTCTTC
TRBD1,TRBV7-3,TRBJ2-3,-,CASSPNGQADTQYF,TGTGCCAGCAGCCCGAACGGACAGGCAGATACGCAGTATTTT
TRBD1,TRBV10-3,TRBJ2-1,few,CAIRGDSIYNEQFF,TGTGCCATCAGGGGGGACAGCATTTACAATGAGCAGTTCTTC
-,TRBV28,TRBJ2-1,few,CASSLGGASYNEQFF,TGTGCCAGCAGTTTAGGGGGTGCATCCTACAATGAGCAGTTCTTC
-,TRBV2,TRBJ1-2,-,CASRQVTASTF,TGTGCCAGCAGGCAGGTGACAGCCTCCACCTTC